In its sample, the clone carrying this T cell receptor beta chain was seen a few times. Its antigen is still unknown. From germline, CDR1 is GTSNPN and CDR2 SVGIG (reference sequence). This CDR3 is 12 amino acids long. V dropped 5 bases and J dropped 2 bases, with 9 bases sitting between them. This specimen comes from a study of response to subunit inactivated influenza vaccine. Whole-study results and caveats: The authors put forward the suggestion that each seasonal influenza vaccination may bring in only a limited number of new T cells.

TCRdb reprocessed the RT-PCR reads with MiXCR, giving one entry per CDR3 protein. There are some 600,000 distinct CDR3 sequences in the sample; 11% to 15% occur only once, and less than 9% lies in the top ten. The sample was PBMCs from blood, taken 14 to 15 days before vaccination. The TCR comes from a man in his fifties or sixties who received an inactivated influenza vaccine. V and J are TRBV30 and TRBJ1-1; no firm D call. The DNA for the CDR3 is TGTGCCTGGGCGGGGTACAACACTGAAGCTTTCTTT. Amino acids: CAWAGYNTEAFF. The full variable domain, completed using reference TRBV30 and TRBJ1-1, is SQTIHQWPATLVQPVGSPLSLECTVEGTSNPNLYWYRQAAGRGLQLLFYSVGIGQISSEVPQNLSASRPQDRQFILSSKKLLLSDSGFYLCAWAGYNTEAFFGQGTRLTVV.